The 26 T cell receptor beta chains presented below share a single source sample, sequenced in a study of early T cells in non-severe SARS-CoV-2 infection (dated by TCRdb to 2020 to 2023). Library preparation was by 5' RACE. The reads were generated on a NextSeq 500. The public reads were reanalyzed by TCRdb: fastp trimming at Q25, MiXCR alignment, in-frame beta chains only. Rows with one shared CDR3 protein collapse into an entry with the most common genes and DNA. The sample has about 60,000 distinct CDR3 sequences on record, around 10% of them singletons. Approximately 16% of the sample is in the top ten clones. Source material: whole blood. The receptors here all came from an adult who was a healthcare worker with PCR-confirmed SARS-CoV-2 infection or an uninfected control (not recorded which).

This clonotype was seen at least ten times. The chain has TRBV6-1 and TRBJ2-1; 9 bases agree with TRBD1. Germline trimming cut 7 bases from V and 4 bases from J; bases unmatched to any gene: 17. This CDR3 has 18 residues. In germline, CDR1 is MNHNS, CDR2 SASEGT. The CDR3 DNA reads TGTGCCAGCAACCGGGACAGGGCCAAGCCTGGGGGTTACAATGAGCAGTTCTTC. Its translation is CASNRDRAKPGGYNEQFF.

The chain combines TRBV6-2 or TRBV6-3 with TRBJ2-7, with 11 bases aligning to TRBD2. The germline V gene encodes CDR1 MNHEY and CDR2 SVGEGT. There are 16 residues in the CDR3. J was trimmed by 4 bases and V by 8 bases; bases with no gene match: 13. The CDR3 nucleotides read TGTGCCAGCTCCTCTACCTTGACTAGCGGGACGTACGAGCAGTACTTC. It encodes CASSSTLTSGTYEQYF.

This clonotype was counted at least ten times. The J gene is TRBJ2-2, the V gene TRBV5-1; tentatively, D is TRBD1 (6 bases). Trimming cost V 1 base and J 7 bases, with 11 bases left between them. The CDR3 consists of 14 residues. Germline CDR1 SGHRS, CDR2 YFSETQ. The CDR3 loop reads CASSLRQGRGELFF. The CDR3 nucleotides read TGCGCCAGCAGCTTGAGGCAGGGGCGCGGGGAGCTGTTTTTT.

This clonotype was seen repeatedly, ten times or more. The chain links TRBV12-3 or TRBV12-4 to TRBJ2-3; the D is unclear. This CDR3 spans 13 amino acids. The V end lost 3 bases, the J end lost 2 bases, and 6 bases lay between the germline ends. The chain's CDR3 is CASSLGNTDTQYF. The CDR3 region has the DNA TGTGCCAGCAGTTTGGGGAACACAGATACGCAGTATTTT.

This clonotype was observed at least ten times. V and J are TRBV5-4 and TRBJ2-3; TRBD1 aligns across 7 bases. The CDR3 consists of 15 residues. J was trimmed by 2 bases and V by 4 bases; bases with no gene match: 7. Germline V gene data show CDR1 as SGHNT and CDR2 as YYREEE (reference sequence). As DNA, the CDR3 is TGTGCCAGCAGCACGGGACAGCCCGCCACAGATACGCAGTATTTT. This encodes CASSTGQPATDTQYF.

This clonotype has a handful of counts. The CDR3 DNA reads TGTGCCAGCACCTTTCTGGGGGACCGAGAGACCCAGTACTTC. It codes for CASTFLGDRETQYF. J is TRBJ2-5 and V is TRBV12-3 or TRBV12-4; the D call may be TRBD1 or TRBD2 (5 bases each). V was trimmed by 7 bases and J by 4 bases, leaving 16 bases between them. The CDR3 sequence is 14 residues long.

CDR3 sequence: CASSFQQGTEAFF. As DNA, the CDR3 is TGTGCCAGCAGTTTTCAACAGGGGACTGAAGCTTTCTTT. V gene TRBV6-6 combines with J gene TRBJ1-1, with 7 bases aligning to TRBD1. J lost 5 bases, V lost 4 bases, and 4 bases had no gene match. The CDR3 sequence is 13 residues long. The germline CDR1 and CDR2 sequences are MNHNY and SVGAGI (reference sequence).

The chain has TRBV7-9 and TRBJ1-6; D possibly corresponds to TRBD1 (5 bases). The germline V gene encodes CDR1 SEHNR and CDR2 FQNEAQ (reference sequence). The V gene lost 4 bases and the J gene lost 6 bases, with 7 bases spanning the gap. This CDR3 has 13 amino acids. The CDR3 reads CASSSGLNSPLHF. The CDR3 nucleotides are TGTGCCAGCAGCTCGGGGCTTAATTCACCCCTCCACTTT.

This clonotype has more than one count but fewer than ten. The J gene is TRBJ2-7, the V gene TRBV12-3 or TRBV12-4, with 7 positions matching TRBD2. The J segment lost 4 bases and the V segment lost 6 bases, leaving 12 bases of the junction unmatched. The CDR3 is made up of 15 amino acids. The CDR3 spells CASRTSVAGVYEQYF. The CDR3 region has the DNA TGTGCCAGCAGGACCTCAGTGGCGGGAGTATACGAGCAGTACTTC.

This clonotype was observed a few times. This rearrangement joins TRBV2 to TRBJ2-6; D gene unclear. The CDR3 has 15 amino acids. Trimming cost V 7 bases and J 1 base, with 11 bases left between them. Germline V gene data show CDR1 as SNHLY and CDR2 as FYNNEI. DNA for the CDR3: TGTGCCAGCAAACGGGTAGTATCTGGGGCCAACGTCCTGACTTTC. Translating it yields CASKRVVSGANVLTF.

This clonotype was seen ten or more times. The CDR3 sequence: CAWSREEAYTF. Written as DNA, the CDR3 is TGTGCCTGGAGTAGGGAGGAAGCATACACCTTC. The rearrangement links TRBV30 to TRBJ1-2; D unclear. The CDR3 totals 11 residues. The germline V gene has CDR1 GTSNPN and CDR2 SVGIG (reference sequence). Trimming pared 2 bases from V and 11 bases from J, leaving 12 bases between.

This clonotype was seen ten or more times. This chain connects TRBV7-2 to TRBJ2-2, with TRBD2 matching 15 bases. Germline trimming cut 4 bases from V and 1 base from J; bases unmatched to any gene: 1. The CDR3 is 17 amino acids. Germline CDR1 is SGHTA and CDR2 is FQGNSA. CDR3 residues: CASSSGLAGGNTGELFF. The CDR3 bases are TGTGCCAGCAGCTCGGGACTAGCGGGAGGGAACACCGGGGAGCTGTTTTTT. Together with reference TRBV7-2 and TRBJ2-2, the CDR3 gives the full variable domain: GAGVSQSPSNKVTEKGKDVELRCDPISGHTALYWYRQSLGQGLEFLIYFQGNSAPDKSGLPSDRFSAERTGGSVSTLTIQRTQQEDSAVYLCASSSGLAGGNTGELFFGEGSRLTVL.

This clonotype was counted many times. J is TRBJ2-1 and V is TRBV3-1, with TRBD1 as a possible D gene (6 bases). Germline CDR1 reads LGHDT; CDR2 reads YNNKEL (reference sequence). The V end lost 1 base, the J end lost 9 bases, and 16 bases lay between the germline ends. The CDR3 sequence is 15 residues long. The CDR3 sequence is CASSQVRTATSEQFF. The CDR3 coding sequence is TGTGCCAGCAGCCAAGTTCGGACAGCGACCTCTGAGCAGTTCTTC.

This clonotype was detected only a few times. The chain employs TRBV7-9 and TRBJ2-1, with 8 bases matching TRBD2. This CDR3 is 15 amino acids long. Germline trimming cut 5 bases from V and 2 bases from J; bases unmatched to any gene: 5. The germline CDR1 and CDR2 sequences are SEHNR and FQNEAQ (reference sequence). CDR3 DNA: TGTGCCAGCAGCCTTACTAGCGGAACCTACAATGAGCAGTTCTTC. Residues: CASSLTSGTYNEQFF. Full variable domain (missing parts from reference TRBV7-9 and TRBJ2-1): DTGVSQNPRHKITKRGQNVTFRCDPISEHNRLYWYRQTLGQGPEFLTYFQNEAQLEKSRLLSDRFSAERPKGSFSTLEIQRTEQGDSAMYLCASSLTSGTYNEQFFGPGTRLTVL.

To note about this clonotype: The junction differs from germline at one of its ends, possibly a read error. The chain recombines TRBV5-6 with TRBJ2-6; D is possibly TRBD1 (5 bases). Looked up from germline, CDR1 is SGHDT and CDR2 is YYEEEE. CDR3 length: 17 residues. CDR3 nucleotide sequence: TGTGCCAGCAGCTTGGTCAGGAAATTCTCTGGGGCCAACGCCCTGACTTTC. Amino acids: CASSLVRKFSGANALTF.

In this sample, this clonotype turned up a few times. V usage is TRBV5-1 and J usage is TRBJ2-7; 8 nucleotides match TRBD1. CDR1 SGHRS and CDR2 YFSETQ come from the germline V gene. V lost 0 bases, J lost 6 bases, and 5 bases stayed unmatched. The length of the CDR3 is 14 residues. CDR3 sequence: CASSLEGRGREQYF. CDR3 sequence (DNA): TGCGCCAGCAGCTTGGAGGGCAGGGGGCGCGAGCAGTACTTC.

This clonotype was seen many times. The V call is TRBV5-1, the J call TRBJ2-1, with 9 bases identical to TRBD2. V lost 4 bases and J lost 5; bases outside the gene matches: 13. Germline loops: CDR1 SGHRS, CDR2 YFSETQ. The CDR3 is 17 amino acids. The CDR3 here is CASSPSWAGGSDNEQFF. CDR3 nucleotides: TGCGCCAGCAGCCCCTCCTGGGCGGGAGGGAGCGACAATGAGCAGTTCTTC.

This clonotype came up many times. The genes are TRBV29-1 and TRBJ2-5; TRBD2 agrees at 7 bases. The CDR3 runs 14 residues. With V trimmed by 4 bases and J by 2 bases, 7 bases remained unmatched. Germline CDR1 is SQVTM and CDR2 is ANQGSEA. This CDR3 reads CSVARSSGQETQYF. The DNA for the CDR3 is TGCAGCGTTGCAAGGTCTAGCGGACAAGAGACCCAGTACTTC.

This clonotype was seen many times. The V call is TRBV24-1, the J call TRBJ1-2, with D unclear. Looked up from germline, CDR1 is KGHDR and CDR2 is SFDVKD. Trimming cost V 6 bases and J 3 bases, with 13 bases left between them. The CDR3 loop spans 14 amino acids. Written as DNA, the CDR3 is TGTGCCACCAGTAGCCCACGTCTGGACTATGGCTACACCTTC. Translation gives CATSSPRLDYGYTF.

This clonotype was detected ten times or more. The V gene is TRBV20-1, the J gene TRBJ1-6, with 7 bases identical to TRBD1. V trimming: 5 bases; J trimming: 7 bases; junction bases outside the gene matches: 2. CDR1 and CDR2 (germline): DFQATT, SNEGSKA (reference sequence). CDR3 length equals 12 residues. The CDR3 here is CSASGGNSPLHF. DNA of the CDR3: TGCAGTGCTTCAGGGGGGAATTCACCCCTCCACTTT.

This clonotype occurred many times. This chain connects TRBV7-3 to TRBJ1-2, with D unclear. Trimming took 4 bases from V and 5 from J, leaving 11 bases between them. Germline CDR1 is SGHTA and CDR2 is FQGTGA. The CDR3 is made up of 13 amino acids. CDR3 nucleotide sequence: TGTGCCAGCAGCTCGAACAAAGGGTATGGCTACACCTTC. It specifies CASSSNKGYGYTF.

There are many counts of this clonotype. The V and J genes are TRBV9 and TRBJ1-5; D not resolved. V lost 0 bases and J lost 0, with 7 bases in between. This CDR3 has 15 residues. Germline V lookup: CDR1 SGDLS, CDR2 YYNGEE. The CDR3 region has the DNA TGTGCCAGCAGCGTAGGCGGAGATAGCAATCAGCCCCAGCATTTT. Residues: CASSVGGDSNQPQHF.

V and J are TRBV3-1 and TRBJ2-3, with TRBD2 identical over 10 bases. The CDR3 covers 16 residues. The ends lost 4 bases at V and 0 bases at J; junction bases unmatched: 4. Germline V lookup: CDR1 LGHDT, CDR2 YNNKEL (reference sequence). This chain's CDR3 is CASSRLAGVSTDTQYF. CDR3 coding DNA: TGTGCCAGCAGCCGTCTAGCGGGGGTTAGCACAGATACGCAGTATTTT.

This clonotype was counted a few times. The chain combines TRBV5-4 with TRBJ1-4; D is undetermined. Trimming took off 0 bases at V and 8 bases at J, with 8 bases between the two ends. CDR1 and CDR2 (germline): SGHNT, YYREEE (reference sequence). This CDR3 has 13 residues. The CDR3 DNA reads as TGTGCCAGCAGCTTGGTGGGCGGCGAAAAACTGTTTTTT. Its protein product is CASSLVGGEKLFF.

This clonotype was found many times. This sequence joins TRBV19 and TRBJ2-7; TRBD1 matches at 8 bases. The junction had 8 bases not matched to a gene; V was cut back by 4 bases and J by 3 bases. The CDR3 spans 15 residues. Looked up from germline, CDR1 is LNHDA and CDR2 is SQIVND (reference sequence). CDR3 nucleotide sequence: TGTGCCAGTAGTACAGGACAGGGACCCATCTACGAGCAGTACTTC. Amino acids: CASSTGQGPIYEQYF.

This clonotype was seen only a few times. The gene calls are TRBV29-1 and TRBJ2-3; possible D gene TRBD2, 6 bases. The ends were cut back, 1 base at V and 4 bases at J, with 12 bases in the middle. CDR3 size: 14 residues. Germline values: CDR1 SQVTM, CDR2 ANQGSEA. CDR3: CSVEVAEGPDTQYF. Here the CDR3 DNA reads TGCAGCGTTGAAGTAGCGGAGGGGCCAGATACGCAGTATTTT.